Described below is a single T cell receptor (beta chain) sequence and its context. Its cognate antigen is unknown. United States facilities provided treatment to all participants with HIV. This specimen belongs to a study of long-term antiretroviral therapy in people with HIV. Overall study findings and caveats: In the period from about 2003 to 2018, blood was collected, possibly under older ART regimens. Comparison with controls showed narrower CDR3 length ranges in HIV repertoires. Subsequent to ART, diversity was augmented yet persisted below that of transplant donor controls.

Run at survey level, the immunoSEQ assay was version v3.0. Sequenced by immunoSEQ multiplex PCR; TCRdb stores in-frame clones only, minus some. The sample has 15,000 to 20,000 clones; roughly nine tenths are singletons. The clonotype was recovered from a man between 60 and 75 years old with HIV. The source material was unsorted PBMCs, sampled 0.3 years after starting antiretroviral therapy.

The CDR3 spells CASSFSPDIRFF. CDR3 bases: TGTGCCAGCAGTTTTTCTCCGGACATACGGTTCTTC. This chain uses TRBV27 with TRBJ2-1; D is possibly TRBD1 (5 bases). CDR1 is MNHEY, CDR2 SMNVEV, per germline (reference sequence). The CDR3 length is 12 residues. V was pared by 3 bases and J by 15 bases, with 15 bases between.